The TCR beta chain described here comes from a study of T cells in Graves' hyperthyroidism and ophthalmopathy. Study details: At initial diagnosis, before any treatment had begun, peripheral blood was obtained.

TCR beta CDR3 sequences were amplified from RNA transcripts. Initially, a first-round RT-PCR of the TCR CDR3 employed the HTBI primer set. TCRdb independently ran MiXCR on the multiplex PCR reads; one entry per CDR3 protein. The sample has approximately 370,000 distinct CDR3 sequences; approximately 18% are singletons. The PBMCs studied were ones that came from 10 ml fresh peripheral blood. Trimming removed 5 bases from V and 5 bases from J; junction bases left unmatched: 12. CDR1 KGHSH and CDR2 LQKENI come from the germline V gene. This CDR3 region has 15 residues. Study-wide points: Appearing also in blood were most of the thyroid clonotypes expanded above 0.001. Through a model of 13 V-J features, ophthalmopathy was separated from stable hyperthyroidism.

Many counts were recorded for this clonotype. Antigen specificity is unknown. The sequenced material came from blood. The V gene is TRBV18, the J gene TRBJ2-7, with TRBD1 identical over 7 bases. The clonotype originates from a woman aged 25 to 45 with Graves' hyperthyroidism that later progressed to Graves' ophthalmopathy. The CDR3 nucleotides are TGTGCCAGCTCATCCGGACAGGTTGATGTGGACGAGCAGTACTTC. It yields the protein CASSSGQVDVDEQYF.